The rows below give T cell receptor beta chains drawn from one sample of a study of OX40 agonist ivuxolimab in advanced cancers. Some clones are missing from TCRdb's copy, which holds only in-frame ones; the method was immunoSEQ multiplex PCR. The table lists about 76,000 clones, 80% to 90% of them singletons. The sequencing used CD4+ or CD8+ T cells sorted from blood, collected in a trial of the OX40 agonist ivuxolimab. The origin of the receptors is an adult with an advanced solid tumor such as melanoma, head and neck, liver or kidney cancer. Both conserved end residues are part of each CDR3. A D gene is named only where the DNA matches it firmly. Clone size is given for some rows only: seen once, a few or many times, or a class if the clone is expanded.

CDR3nt	CDR3aa	j_gene	len	v_gene	d_gene	abundance
TGTGCCAGCAGTCCCCCCGGCGGGAAGGGGGGAGCTTTCTTT	CASSPPGGKGGAFF	TRBJ1-1	14	TRBV6-5	-	-
TGTGCCAGCAGCGGGGACACCCTTGGGATCGAGCAGTACTTC	CASSGDTLGIEQYF	TRBJ2-7	14	TRBV9	-	-
TGTGCCAGCAGCTTATGGCAGGGACCCTACAATGAGCAGTTCTTC	CASSLWQGPYNEQFF	TRBJ2-1	15	TRBV7-9	-	-
TGTGCCAGTAGTGGAGGGGGCCCCACCGGGGAGCTGTTTTTT	CASSGGGPTGELFF	TRBJ2-2	14	TRBV19	-	-
TGTGCCAGCAGCTTAGACCTCCGACTGTCCTACGAGCAGTACTTC	CASSLDLRLSYEQYF	TRBJ2-7	15	TRBV11-2	-	once
TGTGCCAGCAGTTTTCCCTGGACTAGCGGGAGTTACGAGCAGTACTTC	CASSFPWTSGSYEQYF	TRBJ2-7	16	TRBV28	TRBD2	-
TGTGCCAGCACTCGGGGCAACGAGCAGTACTTC	CASTRGNEQYF	TRBJ2-7	11	TRBV6-1	-	-
TGTGCCAGCAGCTTCGGGACCTCTAGGGGCTACGAGCAGTACTTC	CASSFGTSRGYEQYF	TRBJ2-7	15	TRBV7-2	-	-
TGTGCCAGCAGCTGGGGTAGGGGACCTAACACTGAAGCTTTCTTT	CASSWGRGPNTEAFF	TRBJ1-1	15	TRBV27	-	-
TGTGCCAGCTCACCACTTGCGGGGGCTAGCACAGATACGCAGTATTTT	CASSPLAGASTDTQYF	TRBJ2-3	16	TRBV18	-	-
TGTGCCAGCAGTTACGCAGGGGGGTCTGGAACTGAAGCTTTCTTT	CASSYAGGSGTEAFF	TRBJ1-1	15	TRBV6-5	TRBD1	-
TGCGCCAGCAGCTTGGTTATGGGCAGCTACGAGCAGTACTTC	CASSLVMGSYEQYF	TRBJ2-7	14	TRBV5-1	-	-
TGTGCCAGCAGCTTACCGGCAGGACTAGCGGGAGGGTCAGATACGCAGTATTTT	CASSLPAGLAGGSDTQYF	TRBJ2-3	18	TRBV7-9	TRBD2	-
TGTGCCAGTAGTATCGCAAATCAGGGTGGCAATCAGCCCCAGCATTTT	CASSIANQGGNQPQHF	TRBJ1-5	16	TRBV19	-	once
TGTGCCAGCAGCTTGGGGCCTAATACGCAGTATTTT	CASSLGPNTQYF	TRBJ2-3	12	TRBV5-4	-	few
TGTGCCATCAGTGAGAGGGATACCGGGGAGCTGTTTTTT	CAISERDTGELFF	TRBJ2-2	13	TRBV10-3	-	-
TGTGCCAGCAGCCAACCATTAGGCTACGAGCAGTACTTC	CASSQPLGYEQYF	TRBJ2-7	13	TRBV7-8	-	-
TGTGCCAGCAGCCAAAGGAGACAGGGAGGAAACACCATATATTTT	CASSQRRQGGNTIYF	TRBJ1-3	15	TRBV4-2	TRBD1	-
TGCGCCAGCAGCTTAAGAACGGACAGGGAATACGAGCAGTACTTC	CASSLRTDREYEQYF	TRBJ2-7	15	TRBV5-1	TRBD1	-
TGTGCCAGCAGTCCTCCCATTGAGGAGCAGTACTTC	CASSPPIEEQYF	TRBJ2-7	12	TRBV2	-	-
TGCGCCAGCAGCCTAGCGGGAGCGGATACGCAGTATTTT	CASSLAGADTQYF	TRBJ2-3	13	TRBV5-1	TRBD2	-
TGTGCCAGAACCCCCGGGAGTCAAGAGACCCAGTACTTC	CARTPGSQETQYF	TRBJ2-5	13	TRBV5-3	-	-
TGCGCCAGCAGTCAATCTTGGCGGGCCAGCTCCTACGAGCAGTACTTC	CASSQSWRASSYEQYF	TRBJ2-7	16	TRBV23-1	-	-
TGTGCCAGCAGCTTAGTGACAGGATTGACTTTC	CASSLVTGLTF	TRBJ2-6	11	TRBV11-2	-	-
TGTGCCAGCAGTGCACTAGAAGGAGGTGAGCAGTTCTTC	CASSALEGGEQFF	TRBJ2-1	13	TRBV6-5	-	-
TGCGCCAGCAGCTTGTACGGGGGCTCTAGCTACGAGCAGTACTTC	CASSLYGGSSYEQYF	TRBJ2-7	15	TRBV5-1	-	-
TGTGCCAGCAGTTCCTCGACAGGTTACTACGAGCAGTACTTC	CASSSSTGYYEQYF	TRBJ2-7	14	TRBV6-5	-	-
TGTGCCAGTAGTATAAGCAGGTTGAACACTGAAGCTTTCTTT	CASSISRLNTEAFF	TRBJ1-1	14	TRBV19	-	-
TGTGCCAGCACTATGGGGGGGTTCAATGAAAAACTGTTTTTT	CASTMGGFNEKLFF	TRBJ1-4	14	TRBV5-8	-	few
TGTGCCAGCAGCATTGGGGCGTCGCCCGAGCAGTACTTC	CASSIGASPEQYF	TRBJ2-7	13	TRBV9	-	-
TGTGCCAGCAGTGAAGGCACAGATACGCAGTATTTT	CASSEGTDTQYF	TRBJ2-3	12	TRBV2	-	-
TGCGCCAGCAGCTTGGGGGCCAGCCTCTACGAGCAGTACTTC	CASSLGASLYEQYF	TRBJ2-7	14	TRBV5-1	-	-
TGTGCCAGCAGTATGAACCGGGACGGGGCAGTTGAGGATACGCAGTATTTT	CASSMNRDGAVEDTQYF	TRBJ2-3	17	TRBV27	-	-
TGTGCCAGCAGCTTAGATCCGAATTCACCCCTCCACTTT	CASSLDPNSPLHF	TRBJ1-6	13	TRBV11-3	-	-
TGTGCCACCAGGCCGTTAAGCGGGAGGGCCTCTGAGCAGTTCTTC	CATRPLSGRASEQFF	TRBJ2-1	15	TRBV2	TRBD2	-
TGTGCCAGCAGCTTAGAACGGACGAACACTGAAGCTTTCTTT	CASSLERTNTEAFF	TRBJ1-1	14	TRBV11-2	-	-
TGTGCCTGGAGTGTGGTTATGAACACTGAAGCTTTCTTT	CAWSVVMNTEAFF	TRBJ1-1	13	TRBV30	-	-
TGTGCCAGCTCAGCCGGGACAGTGGCGTCCTACGAGCAGTACTTC	CASSAGTVASYEQYF	TRBJ2-7	15	TRBV18	TRBD1	-
TGCGCCAGCAGCTTTGACAGGGGGTCTGGGGCCAACGTCCTGACTTTC	CASSFDRGSGANVLTF	TRBJ2-6	16	TRBV5-1	TRBD1	once
TGTGCCAGCAGGGGTCCAGGTACGCTCGGAGGGCCCCAGCATTTT	CASRGPGTLGGPQHF	TRBJ1-5	15	TRBV6-1	-	-
TGTGCCAGCAGTGATGTAGCTGGATACACAGATACGCAGTATTTT	CASSDVAGYTDTQYF	TRBJ2-3	15	TRBV6-1	-	-
TGTGCCAGCACCCGTCGGACAGGGGGCTACGAGCAGTACTTC	CASTRRTGGYEQYF	TRBJ2-7	14	TRBV27	TRBD1	-
TGTGCCAGCAGCGGAGGATGGGCGGGGTCCCAAGAGACCCAGTACTTC	CASSGGWAGSQETQYF	TRBJ2-5	16	TRBV9	-	few
TGTGCTAGTGGTTTGAGTGCAGATGAGCAGTTCTTC	CASGLSADEQFF	TRBJ2-1	12	TRBV12-5	-	-
TGTGCCAGCAGTTTTTGGGGGGGCACCGGGGAGCTGTTTTTT	CASSFWGGTGELFF	TRBJ2-2	14	TRBV27	TRBD2	-
TGTGCTAGTGGTTTGGAACTTACAGGGGGCAATGAGCAGTTCTTC	CASGLELTGGNEQFF	TRBJ2-1	15	TRBV12-5	TRBD1	-
TGTGCCAGCAGCTTACGGGGCGGGATGAGCTCCTACAATGAGCAGTTCTTC	CASSLRGGMSSYNEQFF	TRBJ2-1	17	TRBV7-9	-	once
TGTGCCAGCAGCTTAGAATCGGCAGGGGGTCTGCCCCAGCATTTT	CASSLESAGGLPQHF	TRBJ1-5	15	TRBV7-9	TRBD1	-
TGTGCCAGTAGTCAGACAGGGGGCAACTATGGCTACACCTTC	CASSQTGGNYGYTF	TRBJ1-2	14	TRBV19	TRBD1	-